Shown below are 10 T cell receptor beta chains from a single sample sequenced in a study of graft-versus-host responses after intestinal transplantation. Libraries were prepared by immunoSEQ multiplex PCR; TCRdb keeps only in-frame clonotypes and omits some of them. Here the sample spans about 18,000 clones, approximately 80% being singletons. Intraepithelial and lamina propria lymphocytes were freed from processed graft tissue. This specimen was ileum tissue, taken 17 days after transplant. The receptors derive from a human patient who received an intestinal transplant, so some T cells may come from the graft donor.

This chain uses TRBV18 with TRBJ1-5; TRBD1 matches at 7 bases. This CDR3 spans 15 amino acids. Germline trimming cut 3 bases from V and 3 bases from J; bases unmatched to any gene: 5. Germline V lookup: CDR1 KGHSH, CDR2 LQKENI. CDR3 in DNA: TGTGCCAGCTCACCTGGGACAGCAGACAATCAGCCCCAGCATTTT. This encodes CASSPGTADNQPQHF.

This clone was counted a few times. The chain links TRBV5-8 to TRBJ2-5, with D maybe TRBD2 (6 bases). TRBJ2-7 matches the DNA end more closely, so the J call is doubtful. Germline V gene data show CDR1 as SGHTS and CDR2 as YDEGEE. The CDR3 totals 14 residues. CDR3: CASSSGLGSDEQYF. The CDR3 DNA sequence: TGTGCCAGCAGCTCGGGACTGGGCAGCGACGAGCAGTACTTC.

The chain combines TRBV28 with TRBJ1-1, with D tentatively TRBD1 (5 bases). V shed 5 bases and J shed 8 bases, with 12 bases lying between them. The CDR3 extends over 12 amino acids. Germline loops: CDR1 MDHEN, CDR2 SYDVKM. The CDR3 coding sequence is TGTGCCAGCAGTGGGGGGGAGAGGGAAGCTTTCTTT. Its protein product is CASSGGEREAFF.

V is TRBV6-1 and J is TRBJ1-2; D uncertain. Trimming took off 2 bases at V and 8 bases at J, with 18 bases between the two ends. The CDR3 is made up of 15 amino acids. Germline CDR1 reads MNHNS; CDR2 reads SASEGT. CDR3 sequence reads: CASSESADTVWGYTF. CDR3 nucleotides: TGTGCCAGCAGTGAATCGGCAGACACCGTATGGGGCTACACCTTC.

CDR3 sequence (DNA): TGTGCCAGCAGCTTAGGGCTTTTCGTCTCCTACGAGCAGTACTTC. This sequence encodes CASSLGLFVSYEQYF. This chain connects TRBV11-3 to TRBJ2-7, with no clear D. The germline V and J ends were trimmed by 1 base and 0 bases, with 10 bases remaining between them. Germline V CDR1 and CDR2: SGHNT, YENEEA. CDR3 size: 15 residues.

As concerns this clone: Different DNA sequences within this sample yield the same CDR3. This rearrangement joins TRBV7-2 to TRBJ1-1; maybe TRBD1 (5 bases). The CDR3 sequence is 14 residues long. Germline V CDR1 and CDR2: SGHTA, FQGNSA. Trimming cost V 5 bases and J 1 base, with 11 bases left between them. The CDR3 bases are TGTGCCAGCAGCCTAGGGACGAAGAACACTGAAGCTTTCTTT. Translating gives CASSLGTKNTEAFF.

This chain joins TRBV6-6 and TRBJ1-2; D is undetermined. The CDR3 totals 12 residues. V was trimmed by 5 bases and J by 8 bases, leaving 12 bases between them. Germline CDR1 is MNHNY and CDR2 is SVGAGI (reference sequence). CDR3 DNA sequence: TGTGCCAGCAGTACCCGGACCGCCGGCTACACCTTC. Its protein is CASSTRTAGYTF.

The CDR3 spells CASSPPLVERRLGPYYEQYF. The CDR3 DNA reads TGTGCCAGCTCACCACCCTTGGTTGAGCGGAGACTAGGGCCGTACTACGAGCAGTACTTC. The V gene is TRBV18, the J gene TRBJ2-5, with D possibly being TRBD2 (6 bases). The DNA end favors TRBJ2-7, so the J call may be wrong. The germline gives CDR1 KGHSH, CDR2 LQKENI. There are 20 residues in the CDR3.

This chain links TRBV28 with TRBJ1-4; 7 bases match TRBD1. The germline CDR1 and CDR2 sequences are MDHEN and SYDVKM. This CDR3 spans 17 amino acids. The ends lost 4 bases at V and 0 bases at J; junction bases unmatched: 8. CDR3 in amino acids: CASSSQGFVATNEKLFF. CDR3 nucleotide sequence: TGTGCCAGCAGTTCACAGGGGTTTGTCGCAACTAATGAAAAACTGTTTTTT.

V gene TRBV11-2 combines with J gene TRBJ2-1; 14 positions agree with TRBD2. Germline CDR1 reads SGHAT; CDR2 reads FQNNGV. The CDR3 has 13 residues. J was trimmed by 16 bases and V by 4 bases; bases with no gene match: 6. The chain's CDR3 is CASSWGTSGSGFF. Here the CDR3 DNA reads TGTGCCAGCAGCTGGGGGACTAGCGGGAGTGGTTTCTTC.